This passage covers 14 T cell receptor beta chains from one sample sequenced in a study of tumor T cells in aggressive B-cell lymphoma. Some clones are missing from TCRdb's copy, which holds only in-frame ones; the method was immunoSEQ multiplex PCR. Of around 8,400 clones listed, under 85% are singletons. Sequencing input: tumor tissue. The receptors originated from an adult with diffuse large B cell lymphoma.

The rearrangement uses TRBV25-1 and TRBJ2-5; D may be TRBD1 (6 bases). Trimming cost V 1 base and J 10 bases, with 13 bases left between them. From germline, CDR1 is MGHDK and CDR2 SYGVNS. The CDR3 spans 13 residues. CDR3 sequence (DNA): TGTGCCAGCAGTGAATCATTTAAAGGGGGCCAGTACTTC. This codes for CASSESFKGGQYF.

The V and J genes are TRBV11-2 and TRBJ2-7; TRBD2 aligns across 10 bases. Per germline, CDR1 SGHAT and CDR2 FQNNGV. The junction had 1 base not matched to a gene; V was cut back by 5 bases and J by 0 bases. The CDR3 extends over 14 amino acids. CDR3 loop: CASSRTSGSYEQYF. CDR3 DNA sequence: TGTGCCAGCAGCAGGACTAGCGGCTCCTACGAGCAGTACTTC.

The gene calls are TRBV2 and TRBJ2-5; D is possibly TRBD1 (6 bases). The CDR3 runs 12 residues. Germline CDR1 and CDR2: SNHLY and FYNNEI. The V and J ends lost 6 bases and 5 bases respectively, with 10 bases between them. CDR3 bases: TGTGCCAGCAGGTGGGGGCGGGAGACCCAGTACTTC. The encoded protein is CASRWGRETQYF. The variable domain in full, completed from reference TRBV2 and TRBJ2-5, reads EPEVTQTPSHQVTQMGQEVILRCVPISNHLYFYWYRQILGQKVEFLVSFYNNEISEKSEIFDDQFSVERPDGSNFTLKIRSTKLEDSAMYFCASRWGRETQYFGPGTRLLVL.

The chain combines TRBV28 with TRBJ1-6; D is unresolved. V was trimmed by 5 bases and J by 13 bases, leaving 12 bases between them. This CDR3 comprises 12 residues. Germline V gives CDR1 MDHEN, CDR2 SYDVKM. CDR3: CASSAPRGPLHF. CDR3 DNA: TGTGCCAGCAGTGCCCCCCGGGGTCCCCTCCACTTT.

The V gene is TRBV9, the J gene TRBJ1-5; 9 nucleotides align to TRBD1. CDR1 is SGDLS and CDR2 is YYNGEE in the germline V gene. The CDR3 loop spans 15 amino acids. The junction had 8 bases not matched to a gene; V was cut back by 4 bases and J by 6 bases. The CDR3 region has the DNA TGTGCCAGCAGCCCGGGACAGGGTCTGATTCAGCCCCAGCATTTT. Translation gives CASSPGQGLIQPQHF.

This clone has more than one count but fewer than ten. The rearrangement links TRBV6-6 to TRBJ1-2; a possible D gene is TRBD1 (6 bases). Germline-derived CDR1 and CDR2 are MNHNY and SVGAGI (reference sequence). This CDR3 has 15 residues. V was cut by 6 bases and J by 0 bases, with 14 bases left in between. DNA for the CDR3: TGTGCCAGCAGCCCGAGGGAGGGGGCTAACTATGGCTACACCTTC. It is translated as CASSPREGANYGYTF.

The chain joins TRBV14 to TRBJ1-1; no reliable D call. Per the germline V gene, CDR1 is SGHDN and CDR2 is FVKESK. This CDR3 is built from 15 residues. V was pared by 0 bases and J by 0 bases, with 8 bases between. CDR3 in amino acids: CASSQDEQMNTEAFF. CDR3 nucleotides: TGTGCCAGCAGCCAAGATGAACAGATGAACACTGAAGCTTTCTTT.

The chain joins TRBV29-1 to TRBJ2-1, with D maybe TRBD2 (5 bases). The CDR3 loop spans 13 amino acids. CDR1 SQVTM and CDR2 ANQGSEA come from the germline V gene. Deletions cut 0 bases from V and 9 bases from J, with 12 bases between. DNA of the CDR3: TGCAGCGTTGAAGAGGCTAGCCGGGCTGAGCAGTTCTTC. Encoded protein: CSVEEASRAEQFF.

The chain has TRBV15 and TRBJ1-6; 10 positions agree with TRBD1. The germline gives CDR1 LNHNV, CDR2 YYDKDF (reference sequence). Losses at the gene ends were 3 bases for V and 14 bases for J; bases not matched to a gene: 16. The CDR3 loop spans 17 amino acids. CDR3 residues: CATSSTKWDRGIRSLHF. Written as DNA, the CDR3 is TGTGCCACCAGCAGCACCAAATGGGACAGGGGCATCAGATCCCTCCACTTT.

The J gene is TRBJ2-4, the V gene TRBV27; 7 bases fit TRBD1. This CDR3 region has 12 residues. Trimming at V came to 3 bases and at J to 15 bases, leaving 8 bases not matched to a gene. From germline, CDR1 is MNHEY and CDR2 SMNVEV (reference sequence). The CDR3 sequence is CASSFPGQPAYF. Here the CDR3 DNA reads TGTGCCAGCAGTTTTCCGGGACAGCCGGCGTACTTC.

This sequence joins TRBV2 and TRBJ2-4; 7 bases line up with TRBD1. This CDR3 has 11 amino acids. Per germline, CDR1 SNHLY and CDR2 FYNNEI. J lost 8 bases, V lost 7 bases, and 2 bases had no gene match. This chain's CDR3 is CASKGADIQYF. The CDR3 region has the DNA TGTGCCAGCAAGGGGGCTGACATTCAGTACTTC.

CDR3 region: CASSNGRISYEQYF. The CDR3 coding sequence is TGTGCCAGTAGTAACGGCAGGATCTCCTACGAGCAGTACTTC. J is TRBJ2-5 and V is TRBV19; D gene unclear. The end of the DNA fits TRBJ2-7 better, so the J call may be wrong. The germline gives CDR1 LNHDA, CDR2 SQIVND (reference sequence). CDR3 length: 14 amino acids.

This clone has more than one count but fewer than ten. This chain links TRBV11-2 with TRBJ1-5; possibly TRBD1 for D (6 bases). Per germline, CDR1 SGHAT and CDR2 FQNNGV. The CDR3 loop spans 13 amino acids. The V gene lost 3 bases and the J gene lost 4 bases, with 7 bases spanning the gap. CDR3 bases: TGTGCCAGCAGCTTTCAGGGGAATCAGCCCCAGCATTTT. Residues: CASSFQGNQPQHF.

This chain joins TRBV7-9 and TRBJ2-7, with 9 bases identical to TRBD2. The CDR3 has 15 amino acids. The V segment lost 6 bases and the J segment 0 bases; nucleotides outside the gene matches: 6. Germline V gene sequence: CDR1 SEHNR, CDR2 FQNEAQ (reference sequence). Here the CDR3 reads CASSPSGESSYEQYF. Here the CDR3 DNA reads TGTGCCAGCAGTCCTAGCGGGGAGAGCTCCTACGAGCAGTACTTC.